These 4 T cell receptor beta chains originate from one sample sequenced in a study of blood T cell repertoires in COVID-19. Produced via immunoSEQ multiplex PCR; TCRdb's table is partial and in-frame only. The sample contains around 340,000 clones, 86% of which appear only once. The sample consisted of peripheral blood. These TCRs come from a woman aged 55-70 years with COVID-19, enrolled during active disease.

In DNA, the CDR3 is TGTGCCAGCAGCTTAGGGCAGGGGAATCATTCACCCCTCCACTTT. This gives the protein CASSLGQGNHSPLHF. The chain uses TRBV7-9 and TRBJ1-6, with a possible D match to TRBD1 (6 bases). Per germline, CDR1 SEHNR and CDR2 FQNEAQ (reference sequence). The CDR3 spans 15 residues. Trimming shortened V by 1 base and J by 8 bases, and 12 bases separated the two germline ends.

The V gene is TRBV10-3, the J gene TRBJ2-2, with no clear D. This CDR3 comprises 13 residues. Trimming took 6 bases from V and 4 from J, leaving 9 bases between them. CDR1 and CDR2 from the germline V gene are ENHRY and SYGVKD. The CDR3 sequence: CAISSGSTGELFF. For the CDR3, the DNA is TGTGCCATCAGCTCAGGTTCCACCGGGGAGCTGTTTTTT.

The rearrangement joins TRBV5-4 to TRBJ2-1; possible D gene TRBD1, 6 bases. The V gene's germline CDR1 is SGHNT and CDR2 YYREEE (reference sequence). The CDR3 has 18 residues. V was trimmed by 4 bases and J by 1 base, leaving 21 bases between them. CDR3 coding DNA: TGTGCCAGCAGCGGCTTCTCCGGGACATCCGGATCCTACAATGAGCAGTTCTTC. This encodes CASSGFSGTSGSYNEQFF.

The rearrangement uses TRBV4-1 and TRBJ1-4; TRBD1 is a possible D gene (5 bases). With 0 bases removed from V and 12 bases from J, the gap between germline ends came to 8 bases. Germline CDR1 MGHRA, CDR2 YSYEKL. This CDR3 has 12 residues. The CDR3 reads CASSQEGRELFF. The CDR3 DNA reads TGCGCCAGCAGCCAAGAAGGCAGGGAACTGTTTTTT.